The sequence of this TCR beta chain was determined in a study of cytomegalovirus exposure and HLA in healthy donors. Looking at the study overall: As an earlier analysis found, roughly 180 million T cells yielded 90 million to 140 million unique TCR beta sequences.

PCR used 60 Vbeta primers and 13 Jbeta primers. Per the study methods: Later work found around 80 million unique TCR beta chains, with about 10 million shared. Method: immunoSEQ multiplex PCR; TCRdb's copy keeps in-frame clones and lacks some. For V, J and clone size, that table is used; D and trimming come from the DNA. The repertoire holds about 210,000 clones, under 85% seen once, with 10% in the top ten. The CDR3 is 18 residues long. Germline lookup yields CDR1 SNHLY and CDR2 FYNNEI. V lost 2 bases to trimming and J lost 0 bases, with 14 bases between them. The chain has TRBV2 and TRBJ2-6; TRBD1 might be the D (5 bases). This TCR came from a woman aged 50 to 60 in good health and CMV-seropositive. The sample consisted of PBMCs. CDR3 protein: CASSEWGRLRSGANVLTF. The CDR3 region has the DNA TGTGCCAGCAGTGAATGGGGCAGGCTCCGCTCTGGGGCCAACGTCCTGACTTTC. Full variable domain (missing parts from reference TRBV2 and TRBJ2-6): EPEVTQTPSHQVTQMGQEVILRCVPISNHLYFYWYRQILGQKVEFLVSFYNNEISEKSEIFDDQFSVERPDGSNFTLKIRSTKLEDSAMYFCASSEWGRLRSGANVLTFGAGSRLTVL.